The TCR beta chain under discussion was sequenced for a study of blood T cell repertoires in COVID-19 (dated by TCRdb to about 2020). A note on the overall study: Samples covering the acute and convalescent phases of COVID-19 were provided by collaborators in the United States, Italy and Spain. Samples were obtained from the ongoing ImmuneRACE study (first 160 participants) and from over a thousand subjects provided by 6 global collaborators. The prospective study material was composed of cDNA or gDNA derived from T cells, B-cell-depleted T cells, or PBMCs. Where available, HLA class I and class II types were obtained from metadata supplied by the sample provider rather than from assay-based typing. The repertoires were released in a freely available public database intended as a resource for research on the immune response to SARS-CoV-2. Sample metadata almost always included a de-identified subject ID, COVID-19 status, age in years and sex. Subjects who had been exposed to COVID-19, were actively infected with it, or had recovered from it provided the deeply sampled blood TCRbeta repertoires that made up the dataset. Findings and caveats that apply to the study as a whole: The amount of clinical and demographic metadata varied by source and participant and was provided uncurated.

Enrolling through a virtual design, the prospective study's participants ranged in age from roughly 18 to 89 years and lived across roughly 24 United States geographic areas. Cohort assignment in the prospective study relied on participant-reported clinical history from a screening survey and a study questionnaire. Exposed participants had been in contact with someone with a PCR-confirmed or clinician-diagnosed COVID-19 case within 2 weeks of study entry. In the prospective study, whole blood, serum and a nasopharyngeal or oropharyngeal swab were collected from each participant by mobile phlebotomists. Additional blood draws and questionnaires over an approximately two-month period could optionally be provided by prospective study participants. Before DNA extraction, blood samples from the prospective study were shipped at room temperature or frozen. Points on this clone: It lacks a known antigen. The input lacks base qualities; no much larger clone sits a single base away.

TCRbeta CDR3 regions were amplified from genomic DNA by means of the immunoSEQ Assay, a bias-controlled multiplex PCR. The authors' pipeline ran thus. Within the assay, amplification of reference gene primers was used to estimate how many nucleated cells each sample contained. Sequence reads were collapsed and filtered to measure the absolute abundance of every unique TCRbeta CDR3 rearrangement. For each sample, productive Simpson clonality was calculated as the square root of Simpson's diversity index over productive rearrangements. What TCRdb holds here is the immuneACCESS table cut down to in-frame rearrangements. Part of the clones is not present; checked against another copy, under half of the missing clones reflect an unresolved V gene, and the others are unexplained. Clonal size and the V and J genes are those of that table, whereas D and trimming came from the DNA. The sample records 150,000 to 200,000 clones, approximately 83% of which are singletons. The ten largest make up over 4% of the sample.

Including the terminal cysteine and phenylalanine, the CDR3 comprises 20 residues. Only the CDR3 DNA is retained, 60 bases long and in frame from the first base. CDR1 and CDR2 are drawn from the germline V gene (reference sequence): MNHEY, SMNVEV. V drops 3 bases and J drops 1 base, leaving 28 bases in between. The TCR was taken from a man aged 65 to 79 who had been exposed to COVID-19. The sequenced sample consisted of PBMCs or T cells enriched from blood (not recorded which). The chain employs TRBV27 and TRBJ2-7, and TRBD1 may be the D gene, going by 6 matching bases. The sequenced DNA is TGTGCCAGCAGTTTGGCGAGGGCCCGGTTTCAGGGACAAAGGTCCTACGAGCAGTACTTC. This translates into CASSLARARFQGQRSYEQYF.